This T cell receptor beta chain was retrieved from a study of T cells in localized non-small cell lung cancer. Measured with immunoSEQ multiplex PCR; TCRdb has only the in-frame clones, and not every one. Altogether roughly 38,000 clones are present, roughly 85% being singletons, with the ten largest covering around 5.8%. With respect to this clone: Its antigen is not identified.

The CDR3 runs to 16 residues. Looked up from germline, CDR1 is MGHRA and CDR2 is YSYEKL. J was trimmed by 5 bases and V by 6 bases; bases with no gene match: 10. Study outcomes and limitations: Among the tissues sampled, uninvolved adjacent lung had the highest T cell clonality, above tumor. One tumor region alone was sequenced, and heterogeneity therefore remains possible.

This TCR was sampled from a male donor aged 60 or over with stage II lung adenocarcinoma. This material consisted of peripheral blood mononuclear cells, taken before any cancer treatment. The rearrangement uses TRBV4-1 and TRBJ2-5; 12 nucleotides line up with TRBD2. CDR3: CASSRRLAGAWETQYF. The CDR3 region has the DNA TGCGCCAGCAGTCGAAGACTAGCGGGAGCTTGGGAGACCCAGTACTTC.